This T cell receptor beta chain emerged from a study of blood T cell repertoires in COVID-19. Method: immunoSEQ multiplex PCR; TCRdb's copy keeps in-frame clones and lacks some. The sample comprises approximately 70,000 clones, around 90% of which are singletons, and 7.3% rests with the top ten. The V gene's germline CDR1 is SEHNR and CDR2 FQNEAQ (reference sequence). V trimming: 5 bases; J trimming: 6 bases; junction bases outside the gene matches: 6. The CDR3 is 13 amino acids. The source of this sequence is a man in his forties with COVID-19, enrolled during active disease. The sequenced material came from peripheral blood. The chain uses TRBV7-9 and TRBJ1-2, with 7 bases matching TRBD1. CDR3 in amino acids: CASSANRGDGYTF. For the CDR3, the DNA is TGTGCCAGCAGCGCCAACAGGGGCGATGGCTACACCTTC.